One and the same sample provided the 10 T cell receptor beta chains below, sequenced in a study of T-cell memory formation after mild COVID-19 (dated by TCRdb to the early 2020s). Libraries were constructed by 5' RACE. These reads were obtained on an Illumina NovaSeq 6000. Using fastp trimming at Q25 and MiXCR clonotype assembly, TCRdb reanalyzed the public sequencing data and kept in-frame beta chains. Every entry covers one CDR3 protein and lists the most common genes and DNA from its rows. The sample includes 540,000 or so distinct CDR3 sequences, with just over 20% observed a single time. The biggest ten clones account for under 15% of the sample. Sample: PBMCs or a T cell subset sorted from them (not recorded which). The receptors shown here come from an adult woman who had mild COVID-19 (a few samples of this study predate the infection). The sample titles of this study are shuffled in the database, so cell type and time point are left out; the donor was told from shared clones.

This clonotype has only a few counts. The CDR3 reads CASSLEPRDNEQFF. The CDR3 nucleotides are TGCGCCAGCAGCTTGGAACCTCGAGACAATGAGCAGTTCTTC. V is TRBV5-1 and J is TRBJ2-1; D is unresolved. Germline CDR1 is SGHRS and CDR2 is YFSETQ. Trimming removed 0 bases from V and 5 bases from J, with 9 bases in between. The CDR3 is 14 amino acids.

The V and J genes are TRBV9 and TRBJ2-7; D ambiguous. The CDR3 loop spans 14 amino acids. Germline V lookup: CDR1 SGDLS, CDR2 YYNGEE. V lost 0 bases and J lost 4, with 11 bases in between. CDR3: CASSVGDSVYEQYF. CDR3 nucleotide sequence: TGTGCCAGCAGCGTAGGGGATAGTGTTTACGAGCAGTACTTC.

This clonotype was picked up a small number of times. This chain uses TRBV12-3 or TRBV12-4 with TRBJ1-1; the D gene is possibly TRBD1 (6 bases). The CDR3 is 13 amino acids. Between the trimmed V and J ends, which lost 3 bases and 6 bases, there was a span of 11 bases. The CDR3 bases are TGTGCCAGCAGTTTGGAGGGACACCCTGAAGCTTTCTTT. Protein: CASSLEGHPEAFF.

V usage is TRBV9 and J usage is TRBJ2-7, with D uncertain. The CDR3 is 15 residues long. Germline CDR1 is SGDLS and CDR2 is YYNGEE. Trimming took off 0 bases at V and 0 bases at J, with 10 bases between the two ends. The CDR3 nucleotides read TGTGCCAGCAGCGTAGGGGGAACCTTCTCCTACGAGCAGTACTTC. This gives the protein CASSVGGTFSYEQYF.

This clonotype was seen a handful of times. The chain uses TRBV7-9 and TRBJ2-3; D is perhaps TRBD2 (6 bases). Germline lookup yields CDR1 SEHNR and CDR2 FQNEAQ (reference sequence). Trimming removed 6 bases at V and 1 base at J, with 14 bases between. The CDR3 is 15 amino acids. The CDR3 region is CASSTRGEGTDTQYF. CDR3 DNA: TGTGCCAGCAGTACCCGCGGGGAAGGCACAGATACGCAGTATTTT.

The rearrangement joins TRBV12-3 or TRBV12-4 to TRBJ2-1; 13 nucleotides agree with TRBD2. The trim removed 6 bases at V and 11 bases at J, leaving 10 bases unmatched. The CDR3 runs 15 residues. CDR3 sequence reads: CASSPAGLAGEKQFF. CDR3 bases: TGTGCCAGCAGCCCCGCCGGACTAGCGGGAGAGAAGCAGTTCTTC.

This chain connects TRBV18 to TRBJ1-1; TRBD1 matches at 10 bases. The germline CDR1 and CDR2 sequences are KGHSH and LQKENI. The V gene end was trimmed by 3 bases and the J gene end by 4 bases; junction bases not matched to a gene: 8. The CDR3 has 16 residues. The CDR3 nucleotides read TGTGCCAGCTCACCCTTACCGGGACAGGGGTCCACTGAAGCTTTCTTT. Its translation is CASSPLPGQGSTEAFF.

In DNA form, the CDR3 reads TGTGCCAGCGGGATAAGCCCCAGGTTTTATAGCAATCAGCCCCAGCATTTT. This sequence encodes CASGISPRFYSNQPQHF. The rearrangement joins TRBV6-2 or TRBV6-3 to TRBJ1-5; D is uncertain. CDR1 is MNHEY, CDR2 SVGEGT, per germline. The V end was cut by 8 bases, the J end by 0 bases, with 20 bases between. The CDR3 is 17 residues long.

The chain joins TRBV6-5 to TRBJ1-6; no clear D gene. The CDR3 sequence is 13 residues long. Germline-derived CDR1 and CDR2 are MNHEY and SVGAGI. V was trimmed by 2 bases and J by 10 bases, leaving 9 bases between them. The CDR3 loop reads CASSYGRGSPLHF. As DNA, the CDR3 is TGTGCCAGCAGTTACGGGAGAGGCTCACCCCTCCACTTT.

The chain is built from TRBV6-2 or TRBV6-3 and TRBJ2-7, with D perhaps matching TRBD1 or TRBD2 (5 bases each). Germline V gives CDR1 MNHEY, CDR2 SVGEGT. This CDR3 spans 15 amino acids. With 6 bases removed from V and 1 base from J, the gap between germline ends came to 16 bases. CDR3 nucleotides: TGTGCCAGCAGCGAAAAGGGACGGGCGTCCTACGAGCAGTACTTC. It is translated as CASSEKGRASYEQYF.